This record looks at one TCR beta chain sequence and its context. This sample is part of a study of blood T cell repertoires in COVID-19. The method was immunoSEQ multiplex PCR; TCRdb's version includes in-frame clones alone and lacks a portion of them. The table lists about 12,000 clones, approximately 85% of them singletons. Germline values: CDR1 LNHDA, CDR2 SQIVND (reference sequence). The CDR3 is 13 amino acids. V lost 4 bases and J lost 5, with 11 bases in between. The sample consisted of peripheral blood. The sequence came from a human donor in a cohort sampled during active COVID-19. This chain joins TRBV19 and TRBJ1-2, with D hard to call. CDR3 region: CASSTGRDYGYTF. The CDR3 bases are TGTGCCAGTAGTACCGGACGGGATTATGGCTACACCTTC. The full variable domain, rest sourced from reference TRBV19 and TRBJ1-2, is DGGITQSPKYLFRKEGQNVTLSCEQNLNHDAMYWYRQDPGQGLRLIYYSQIVNDFQKGDIAEGYSVSREKKESFPLTVTSAQKNPTAFYLCASSTGRDYGYTFGSGTRLTVV.